The 10 T cell receptor beta chains below all came from one sample that was sequenced in a study of CD8 T cells in ankylosing spondylitis. Study-wide results and caveats: Ankylosing spondylitis blood seemed to carry a telltale TCR beta motif made of under ten highly homologous variants.

TCRdb reprocessed the 5' RACE reads with MiXCR, giving one entry per CDR3 protein. The table records about 540,000 distinct CDR3 sequences, approximately 11% of them present only once. The antigens of these receptors remain unknown. The sample was blood, either unsorted or a sorted T cell fraction (not recorded which). These receptors came from a male donor with ankylosing spondylitis.

This clonotype was detected a few times. The rearrangement links TRBV20-1 to TRBJ2-3; D unresolved. Trimming shortened V by 6 bases and J by 6 bases, and 10 bases separated the two germline ends. Per the germline V gene, CDR1 is DFQATT and CDR2 is SNEGSKA (reference sequence). This CDR3 is 11 amino acids long. This CDR3 is CSASGMDTQYF. The DNA for the CDR3 is TGCAGTGCCTCAGGAATGGATACGCAGTATTTT.

This clonotype occurred many times. The V and J genes are TRBV6-1 and TRBJ1-5, with D perhaps matching TRBD1 (5 bases). Germline V gene lookup returns CDR1 MNHNS and CDR2 SASEGT. The CDR3 has 14 amino acids. V shed 4 bases and J shed 0 bases, with 7 bases lying between them. This chain's CDR3 is CASSGTPSNQPQHF. For the CDR3, the DNA is TGTGCCAGCAGTGGGACACCTAGCAATCAGCCCCAGCATTTT.

This clonotype was seen a handful of times. The chain joins TRBV27 to TRBJ2-7, with 12 positions matching TRBD2. This CDR3 spans 16 amino acids. From germline, CDR1 is MNHEY and CDR2 SMNVEV (reference sequence). Trimming took 4 bases from V and 3 from J; bases not matched to a gene: 7. The CDR3, as DNA: TGTGCCAGCAGTTCCCGGACTAGCGGGGCAATCTACGAGCAGTACGTC. It is translated as CASSSRTSGAIYEQYV.

The genes are TRBV20-1 and TRBJ1-5; D remains ambiguous. Trimming cost V 0 bases and J 3 bases, with 21 bases left between them. Germline V gene sequence: CDR1 DFQATT, CDR2 SNEGSKA (reference sequence). CDR3 size: 18 residues. Written as DNA, the CDR3 is TGCAGTGCTAGAGATCCGGGGTCCCGCTTACCTTCCAATCAGCCCCAGCATTTT. Its protein product is CSARDPGSRLPSNQPQHF.

The J gene is TRBJ2-1, the V gene TRBV20-1; 13 bases are shared with TRBD2. The CDR3 consists of 15 residues. Looked up from germline, CDR1 is DFQATT and CDR2 is SNEGSKA (reference sequence). J was trimmed by 4 bases and V by 6 bases; bases with no gene match: 6. CDR3 amino acids: CSAPTSGGGYNEQFF. In DNA, the CDR3 is TGCAGTGCCCCCACTAGCGGGGGGGGTTACAATGAGCAGTTCTTC.

This clonotype has a handful of counts. The rearrangement links TRBV25-1 to TRBJ1-5; TRBD1 might be the D (5 bases). This CDR3 spans 14 amino acids. The germline V and J ends were trimmed by 3 bases and 5 bases, with 11 bases remaining between them. Germline V gene data show CDR1 as MGHDK and CDR2 as SYGVNS. CDR3: CASSDPGLHQPQHF. The CDR3 region has the DNA TGTGCCAGCAGTGACCCGGGACTTCATCAGCCCCAGCATTTT.

There are a few counts of this clonotype. The chain couples TRBV10-3 to TRBJ2-7; D is perhaps TRBD1 (6 bases). The CDR3 sequence is 15 residues long. V lost 1 base and J 4 bases, leaving 14 bases between the germline ends. From germline, CDR1 is ENHRY and CDR2 SYGVKD. The CDR3, as DNA: TGTGCCATCAGTGAGTTAAACACAGGGAGTTACGAGCAGTACTTC. Translation gives CAISELNTGSYEQYF.

The J gene is TRBJ2-5, the V gene TRBV3-1; D may match TRBD1 or TRBD2 (5 bases each). CDR3 size: 14 residues. Germline CDR1 is LGHDT and CDR2 is YNNKEL (reference sequence). Deletions cut 2 bases from V and 4 bases from J, with 11 bases between. The CDR3 DNA is TGTGCCAGCAGCCAAAGGGGAGTTGTAGAGACCCAGTACTTC. As protein: CASSQRGVVETQYF.

This clonotype occurred a few times. Compared with germline, one end of the junction differs, possibly owing to a read error. The rearrangement joins TRBV7-9 to TRBJ2-4, with TRBD2 matching over 10 bases. CDR1 is SEHNR and CDR2 is FQNEAQ in the germline V gene (reference sequence). This CDR3 contains 14 residues. Here the CDR3 reads CASSVAGGANIQYF. In DNA, the CDR3 is TGTGCCAGCAGCGTAGCGGGGGGAGCAAACATTCAGTACTTC.

This clonotype was recorded a few times. Here the CDR3 reads CSVDGTPAVDEQFF. CDR3 DNA sequence: TGCAGCGTTGATGGGACACCCGCGGTCGATGAGCAGTTCTTC. The chain combines TRBV29-1 with TRBJ2-1, with D possibly being TRBD1 (6 bases). Germline CDR1 and CDR2: SQVTM and ANQGSEA. This CDR3 contains 14 residues. Trimming stripped 3 bases from V and 8 bases from J, with 17 bases between.